A single sample gave rise to the 26 T cell receptor beta chains below, sequenced in a study of cytomegalovirus exposure and HLA in healthy donors. TCRdb's table, derived via immunoSEQ multiplex PCR, lists solely in-frame clones and lacks some. This sample has 150,000 to 200,000 clones; roughly 88% occur once, and the top ten carry under 15%. The sequenced sample was PBMCs. The receptors derive from a woman in her twenties or thirties in good health and CMV-seropositive.

The chain is built from TRBV27 and TRBJ2-2; possible D gene TRBD1, 5 bases. This CDR3 has 11 residues. Trimming stripped 6 bases from V and 8 bases from J, with 7 bases between. Germline CDR1 reads MNHEY; CDR2 reads SMNVEV (reference sequence). This chain's CDR3 is CASRNRGELFF. In DNA, the CDR3 is TGTGCCAGCAGGAACAGGGGGGAGCTGTTTTTT.

The V and J genes are TRBV7-9 and TRBJ1-1; 7 positions agree with TRBD1. CDR1 is SEHNR, CDR2 FQNEAQ, per germline (reference sequence). V was pared by 1 base and J by 0 bases, with 2 bases of the junction left unmatched. CDR3 length equals 15 residues. CDR3 sequence reads: CASSLGQGMNTEAFF. In nucleotides, the CDR3 is TGTGCCAGCAGCTTAGGACAGGGAATGAACACTGAAGCTTTCTTT.

J is TRBJ2-5 and V is TRBV4-1; the match to TRBD2 covers 10 bases. This CDR3 is 18 amino acids long. The V gene end was trimmed by 3 bases and the J gene end by 0 bases; junction bases not matched to a gene: 10. Looked up from germline, CDR1 is MGHRA and CDR2 is YSYEKL. CDR3 coding DNA: TGCGCCAGCAGCCAGACTCCTAGCGGGAGAAGGTACCAAGAGACCCAGTACTTC. Its translation is CASSQTPSGRRYQETQYF.

As regards this clone: This same CDR3 is encoded by further DNA sequences in the sample. The chain uses TRBV7-2 and TRBJ2-7, with 7 bases fitting TRBD2. The V gene end was trimmed by 2 bases and the J gene end by 1 base; junction bases not matched to a gene: 5. The germline V gene has CDR1 SGHTA and CDR2 FQGNSA. The CDR3 totals 15 residues. The CDR3, as DNA: TGTGCCAGCAGCTTACGCGGGAGCTCATCCTACGAGCAGTACTTC. It yields the protein CASSLRGSSSYEQYF.

The chain employs TRBV27 and TRBJ1-2, with no clear D. Germline CDR1 and CDR2: MNHEY and SMNVEV (reference sequence). Trimming cost V 6 bases and J 4 bases, with 21 bases left between them. The CDR3 consists of 16 residues. The DNA for the CDR3 is TGTGCCAGCAGGACGAATACCCTGAGTTCTAGCTATGGCTACACCTTC. This encodes CASRTNTLSSSYGYTF.

The chain employs TRBV5-8 and TRBJ1-2; perhaps TRBD1 as D (5 bases). The germline V gene has CDR1 SGHTS and CDR2 YDEGEE. This CDR3 contains 16 residues. V was pared by 7 bases and J by 8 bases, with 27 bases between. The CDR3 protein is CASDFYGGMISEGYTF. The DNA for the CDR3 is TGTGCCAGCGACTTTTACGGGGGAATGATTTCGGAAGGCTACACCTTC. Looking up the rest from reference TRBV5-8 and TRBJ1-2 gives the full variable domain: EAGVTQSPTHLIKTRGQQATLRCSPISGHTSVYWYQQALGLGLQFLLWYDEGEERNRGNFPPRFSGRQFPNYSSELNVNALELEDSALYLCASDFYGGMISEGYTFGSGTRLTVV.

Remarks on this clone: Additional DNA sequences in this sample encode the identical CDR3. The gene calls are TRBV7-2 and TRBJ2-7, with TRBD2 matching 10 bases. With 2 bases clipped from V and 1 base from J, the junction kept 2 bases outside the gene matches. Germline lookup yields CDR1 SGHTA and CDR2 FQGNSA. CDR3 length: 15 amino acids. This CDR3 reads CASSLRLAGSYEQYF. In DNA form, the CDR3 reads TGTGCCAGCAGCTTAAGACTAGCGGGTTCCTACGAGCAGTACTTC.

The chain has TRBV6-5 and TRBJ1-1; TRBD1 agrees at 7 bases. The CDR3 is 13 residues long. Germline CDR1 reads MNHEY; CDR2 reads SVGAGI. The V segment lost 4 bases and the J segment 10 bases; nucleotides outside the gene matches: 9. The CDR3 coding sequence is TGTGCCAGCAGTTCTCGACAGGGATGGGTAGCTTTCTTT. Residues: CASSSRQGWVAFF.

The sample holds one count of this clone. The V call is TRBV15, the J call TRBJ1-4; TRBD1 is a possible D gene (5 bases). This CDR3 contains 14 residues. The germline V gene encodes CDR1 LNHNV and CDR2 YYDKDF (reference sequence). The V end lost 0 bases, the J end lost 7 bases, and 9 bases lay between the germline ends. In DNA form, the CDR3 reads TGTGCCACCAGCAGAGATCGACAGACTGAAAAACTGTTTTTT. Translated: CATSRDRQTEKLFF. Full variable domain (missing parts from reference TRBV15 and TRBJ1-4): DAMVIQNPRYQVTQFGKPVTLSCSQTLNHNVMYWYQQKSSQAPKLLFHYYDKDFNNEADTPDNFQSRRPNTSFCFLDIRSPGLGDTAMYLCATSRDRQTEKLFFGSGTQLSVL.

This chain uses TRBV19 with TRBJ1-1; D is uncertain. The germline CDR1 and CDR2 sequences are LNHDA and SQIVND (reference sequence). This CDR3 has 11 amino acids. The V and J ends lost 6 bases and 7 bases respectively, with 9 bases between them. The CDR3 spells CASRTAGEAFF. CDR3 DNA: TGTGCCAGTAGAACGGCAGGTGAAGCTTTCTTT.

This chain uses TRBV2 with TRBJ2-7; 7 bases line up with TRBD1. The CDR3 is 15 amino acids. Per the germline V gene, CDR1 is SNHLY and CDR2 is FYNNEI. V lost 7 bases to trimming and J lost 0 bases; unmatched junction nucleotides: 9. The CDR3 region is CASKRSGTASYEQYF. CDR3 nucleotides: TGTGCCAGCAAGCGGTCCGGGACAGCCTCCTACGAGCAGTACTTC. The full variable domain, its missing parts supplied by reference TRBV2 and TRBJ2-7, is EPEVTQTPSHQVTQMGQEVILRCVPISNHLYFYWYRQILGQKVEFLVSFYNNEISEKSEIFDDQFSVERPDGSNFTLKIRSTKLEDSAMYFCASKRSGTASYEQYFGPGTRLTVT.

The V and J genes are TRBV19 and TRBJ2-5; D is undetermined. V was cut by 1 base and J by 2 bases, with 8 bases left in between. In germline, CDR1 is LNHDA, CDR2 SQIVND (reference sequence). The CDR3 runs to 14 residues. The CDR3 DNA reads as TGTGCCAGTAGTATAGGACCTAGACAAGAGACCCAGTACTTC. Amino acids: CASSIGPRQETQYF.

This chain uses TRBV30 with TRBJ2-5; weak D call: TRBD2 (7 bases). Trimming left V 1 base short and J 3 bases short, with 9 bases between. CDR1 GTSNPN and CDR2 SVGIG come from the germline V gene (reference sequence). This CDR3 contains 13 residues. The CDR3 here is CAWSGGGEETQYF. CDR3 nucleotide sequence: TGTGCCTGGAGTGGCGGGGGCGAAGAGACCCAGTACTTC.

This clone was counted a single time. The V and J genes are TRBV9 and TRBJ2-1; 7 nucleotides align to TRBD1. Trimming cost V 3 bases and J 4 bases; bases outside gene matches: 10. The CDR3 is made up of 16 amino acids. CDR1 SGDLS and CDR2 YYNGEE come from the germline V gene. The CDR3 coding sequence is TGTGCCAGCAGCGGATCCCTGGGGACAGTATACAATGAGCAGTTCTTC. Encoded protein: CASSGSLGTVYNEQFF.

The sample holds a few counts of this clone. The chain combines TRBV5-1 with TRBJ1-2, with D uncertain. CDR3 length equals 17 residues. Per the germline V gene, CDR1 is SGHRS and CDR2 is YFSETQ. V was shortened by 4 bases and J by 1 base, with 20 bases between the two germline ends. As DNA, the CDR3 is TGCGCCAGCAGCCCGAGGTCCGTGGTACCGGGTAACTATGGCTACACCTTC. Protein product: CASSPRSVVPGNYGYTF. Filled out from reference TRBV5-1 and TRBJ1-2, the complete variable domain reads KAGVTQTPRYLIKTRGQQVTLSCSPISGHRSVSWYQQTPGQGLQFLFEYFSETQRNKGNFPGRFSGRQFSNSRSEMNVSTLELGDSALYLCASSPRSVVPGNYGYTFGSGTRLTVV.

The V and J genes are TRBV4-1 and TRBJ1-2; perhaps TRBD1 as D (5 bases). There are 14 residues in the CDR3. The V gene lost 4 bases and the J gene lost 7 bases, with 16 bases spanning the gap. Germline CDR1 MGHRA, CDR2 YSYEKL. The DNA for the CDR3 is TGCGCCAGCAGCCTCACCTCGGCGGGGGGTGGCTACACCTTC. It specifies CASSLTSAGGGYTF.

The rearrangement uses TRBV28 and TRBJ2-7, with D unresolved. CDR1 is MDHEN and CDR2 is SYDVKM in the germline V gene. The CDR3 extends over 12 amino acids. V dropped 5 bases and J dropped 2 bases, with 7 bases sitting between them. The CDR3 DNA reads TGTGCCAGCAGTCAGGCAGCCTACGAGCAGTACTTC. Translating gives CASSQAAYEQYF.

This chain links TRBV28 with TRBJ2-5; 8 nucleotides agree with TRBD1. CDR3 length: 14 amino acids. Germline lookup yields CDR1 MDHEN and CDR2 SYDVKM. Unmatched junction bases numbered 8, after V lost 6 bases and J lost 5 bases. This chain's CDR3 is CASRPTGEVETQYF. DNA for the CDR3: TGTGCCAGCAGACCGACAGGGGAGGTTGAGACCCAGTACTTC.

The genes are TRBV7-2 and TRBJ2-1; the D gene is possibly TRBD2 (6 bases). Looked up from germline, CDR1 is SGHTA and CDR2 is FQGNSA. The CDR3 sequence is 15 residues long. Between the trimmed V and J ends, which lost 1 base and 0 bases, there was a span of 7 bases. The CDR3 DNA sequence: TGTGCCAGCAGCTTAGTCGGGAGCTCCTACAATGAGCAGTTCTTC. Translated, it gives CASSLVGSSYNEQFF.

This clone occurred a few times. This rearrangement joins TRBV7-9 to TRBJ2-1; the D gene is possibly TRBD2 (5 bases). Germline lookup yields CDR1 SEHNR and CDR2 FQNEAQ (reference sequence). Trimming shortened V by 3 bases and J by 15 bases, and 15 bases separated the two germline ends. The CDR3 is 12 amino acids. CDR3 sequence: CASSFTEGTWFF. The CDR3 DNA reads TGTGCCAGCAGCTTTACAGAGGGAACTTGGTTCTTC.

This clone was observed a few times. This sample also contains other DNA sequences that code for the same CDR3. The chain carries TRBV29-1 and TRBJ1-1; D not resolved. Germline loops: CDR1 SQVTM, CDR2 ANQGSEA. With 3 bases removed from V and 0 bases from J, the gap between germline ends came to 5 bases. CDR3 size: 12 residues. The CDR3 sequence: CSVDRVNTEAFF. The CDR3 coding sequence is TGCAGCGTTGATCGGGTGAACACTGAAGCTTTCTTT. Supplemented by reference TRBV29-1 and TRBJ1-1, the full variable domain reads SAVISQKPSRDICQRGTSLTIQCQVDSQVTMMFWYRQQPGQSLTLIATANQGSEATYESGFVIDKFPISRPNLTFSTLTVSNMSPEDSSIYLCSVDRVNTEAFFGQGTRLTVV.

The J gene is TRBJ1-1, the V gene TRBV7-8; D is uncertain. Trimming pared 1 base from V and 1 base from J, leaving 4 bases between. Germline V gives CDR1 SGHVS, CDR2 FQNEAQ. The length of the CDR3 is 13 residues. This CDR3 is CASSLVRNTEAFF. The CDR3 DNA sequence: TGTGCCAGCAGCTTAGTTAGGAACACTGAAGCTTTCTTT.

The chain recombines TRBV27 with TRBJ2-1; D might be TRBD2 (6 bases). The CDR3 totals 16 residues. Trimming left V 6 bases short and J 2 bases short, with 17 bases between. CDR1 and CDR2 (germline): MNHEY, SMNVEV (reference sequence). CDR3 sequence: CASSRSGGGAYNEQFF. CDR3 in DNA: TGTGCCAGCAGCCGCTCCGGGGGAGGAGCCTACAATGAGCAGTTCTTC.

The gene calls are TRBV15 and TRBJ2-7; D gene unclear. Germline-derived CDR1 and CDR2 are LNHNV and YYDKDF (reference sequence). The V gene lost 1 base and the J gene lost 4 bases, with 11 bases spanning the gap. CDR3 size: 14 residues. The CDR3 reads CATSRVGSHYEQYF. For the CDR3, the DNA is TGTGCCACCAGCAGAGTGGGCTCTCATTACGAGCAGTACTTC. The whole variable domain, filled in from reference TRBV15 and TRBJ2-7, reads DAMVIQNPRYQVTQFGKPVTLSCSQTLNHNVMYWYQQKSSQAPKLLFHYYDKDFNNEADTPDNFQSRRPNTSFCFLDIRSPGLGDTAMYLCATSRVGSHYEQYFGPGTRLTVT.

The chain is built from TRBV30 and TRBJ2-3, with 7 bases lining up with TRBD2. This CDR3 is 15 amino acids long. V gave up 7 bases and J gave up 2 bases; unmatched junction bases: 12. Germline V gene sequence: CDR1 GTSNPN, CDR2 SVGIG (reference sequence). The CDR3 DNA sequence: TGTGCCTCTTCGAGGGCTAGCGGAGTCACAGATACGCAGTATTTT. Encoded protein: CASSRASGVTDTQYF.

The table lists this clone with many counts. The chain uses TRBV7-9 and TRBJ2-6; 11 bases fit TRBD1. The trim removed 1 base at V and 4 bases at J, leaving 3 bases unmatched. CDR3 length: 17 residues. Germline CDR1 and CDR2: SEHNR and FQNEAQ (reference sequence). The CDR3 sequence: CASSLVGQGDGANVLTF. CDR3 sequence (DNA): TGTGCCAGCAGCTTAGTGGGACAGGGGGACGGGGCCAACGTCCTGACTTTC.